Listed here are 30 T cell receptor beta chains from one sample, sequenced in a study of blood T cell repertoires in COVID-19. Clones were sequenced by immunoSEQ multiplex PCR, and TCRdb holds only the in-frame ones, with some missing. Here the sample spans fewer than 80,000 clones, 90% being singletons. Sequenced material: peripheral blood. All receptors come from a woman of 80 years or more with active or convalescent COVID-19.

CDR3 DNA sequence: TGCAGCGTTGAAAGTCTAGGGGGCGCCCCTGAAGCTTTCTTT. Translating it yields CSVESLGGAPEAFF. The V call is TRBV29-1, the J call TRBJ1-1, with TRBD1 identical over 7 bases. The germline CDR1 and CDR2 sequences are SQVTM and ANQGSEA. The CDR3 extends over 14 amino acids. V trimming: 2 bases; J trimming: 6 bases; junction bases outside the gene matches: 9.

The chain recombines TRBV21-1 with TRBJ1-2; the D segment call TRBD1 is taken from the table without a DNA check. TRBV21-1 is noted as a pseudogene. The CDR3 extends over 18 amino acids. The CDR3 protein is CASSKGSGDRGPEDGYTF. In nucleotides, the CDR3 is TGTGCCAGCAGCAAAGGATCGGGGGACAGGGGGCCGGAGGATGGCTACACCTTC.

The J gene is TRBJ1-2, the V gene TRBV6-2 or TRBV6-3; D possibly corresponds to TRBD1 (6 bases). V was shortened by 4 bases and J by 4 bases, with 16 bases between the two germline ends. Germline V CDR1 and CDR2: MNHEY, SVGEGT. This CDR3 spans 15 amino acids. The chain's CDR3 is CASSFEPTGPYGYTF. The DNA of the CDR3 is TGTGCCAGCAGTTTCGAACCGACAGGTCCCTATGGCTACACCTTC.

The chain has TRBV18 and TRBJ2-7; 7 bases agree with TRBD1. Looked up from germline, CDR1 is KGHSH and CDR2 is LQKENI. With V trimmed by 0 bases and J by 2 bases, 4 bases remained unmatched. The CDR3 length is 15 residues. The CDR3 DNA sequence: TGTGCCAGCTCACCACCGGGGACAGTGACCTACGAGCAGTACTTC. Its protein product is CASSPPGTVTYEQYF. The variable domain in full, completed from reference TRBV18 and TRBJ2-7, reads NAGVMQNPRHLVRRRGQEARLRCSPMKGHSHVYWYRQLPEEGLKFMVYLQKENIIDESGMPKERFSAEFPKEGPSILRIQQVVRGDSAAYFCASSPPGTVTYEQYFGPGTRLTVT.

The chain uses TRBV3-1 (or the pseudogene TRBV3-2) and TRBJ2-5; 14 positions match TRBD2. There are 17 residues in the CDR3. V lost 1 base to trimming and J lost 2 bases; unmatched junction nucleotides: 3. The germline V gene has CDR1 LGHDT and CDR2 YNNKEL (reference sequence). This chain's CDR3 is CASSQGGLAGDQETQYF. The CDR3 DNA reads TGTGCCAGCAGCCAAGGGGGACTAGCGGGGGATCAAGAGACCCAGTACTTC.

V usage is TRBV5-8 and J usage is TRBJ2-3; 7 nucleotides agree with TRBD2. Germline V gives CDR1 SGHTS, CDR2 YDEGEE. CDR3 length equals 18 residues. The J segment lost 4 bases and the V segment lost 3 bases, leaving 17 bases of the junction unmatched. CDR3: CASSWNPASGPRADTQYF. CDR3 sequence (DNA): TGTGCCAGCAGCTGGAACCCAGCTAGCGGCCCCCGAGCAGATACGCAGTATTTT.

The V call is TRBV15, the J call TRBJ1-2; the match to TRBD1 covers 7 bases. This CDR3 is 17 amino acids long. Germline V gene lookup returns CDR1 LNHNV and CDR2 YYDKDF (reference sequence). V lost 3 bases and J lost 2; bases outside the gene matches: 12. The CDR3, as DNA: TGTGCCACCAGCAGCACGACCCGACAGGGTCGGAACTATGGCTACACCTTC. Translation gives CATSSTTRQGRNYGYTF. The entire variable domain, with the rest obtained from reference TRBV15 and TRBJ1-2, is as follows: DAMVIQNPRYQVTQFGKPVTLSCSQTLNHNVMYWYQQKSSQAPKLLFHYYDKDFNNEADTPDNFQSRRPNTSFCFLDIRSPGLGDTAMYLCATSSTTRQGRNYGYTFGSGTRLTVV.

The chain joins TRBV4-3 to TRBJ2-5, with 7 bases aligning to TRBD1. Germline CDR1 and CDR2: LGHNA and YSLEER. J was trimmed by 4 bases and V by 1 base; bases with no gene match: 3. The CDR3 totals 14 residues. CDR3 sequence reads: CASSQGTGRETQYF. CDR3 DNA: TGCGCCAGCAGCCAAGGGACAGGAAGAGAGACCCAGTACTTC.

The chain links TRBV27 to TRBJ1-6; maybe TRBD1 (6 bases). Germline V gene lookup returns CDR1 MNHEY and CDR2 SMNVEV (reference sequence). V was clipped by 6 bases and J by 2 bases, with 11 bases between them. The CDR3 consists of 15 residues. The CDR3 is CASSLTGTYNSPLHF. The CDR3 nucleotides read TGTGCCAGCAGCCTTACAGGGACCTATAATTCACCCCTCCACTTT.

This clone has a handful of counts. The chain recombines TRBV6-5 with TRBJ2-5; a possible D gene is TRBD2 (7 bases). V gave up 7 bases and J gave up 2 bases, with 14 bases separating them. This CDR3 has 14 residues. CDR1 is MNHEY, CDR2 SVGAGI, per germline. The CDR3 nucleotides read TGTGCCAGCACCCTGGGGGGGCCTCAAGAGACCCAGTACTTC. Translation gives CASTLGGPQETQYF.

The chain links TRBV19 to TRBJ1-2; 10 bases are shared with TRBD1. V shed 7 bases, J shed 0 bases, and the junction held 8 bases outside the gene matches. The V gene's germline CDR1 is LNHDA and CDR2 SQIVND (reference sequence). This CDR3 has 16 amino acids. The CDR3 nucleotides are TGTGCCAGTACCACCGGGACAGGGGCCCCTAACTATGGCTACACCTTC. It translates to CASTTGTGAPNYGYTF.

The V call is TRBV9, the J call TRBJ1-1; D unclear. Trimming stripped 0 bases from V and 4 bases from J, with 13 bases between. Per the germline V gene, CDR1 is SGDLS and CDR2 is YYNGEE. The length of the CDR3 is 15 residues. In DNA form, the CDR3 reads TGTGCCAGCAGCGTAGTCAAGAGTTGGAGCACTGAAGCTTTCTTT. Its protein is CASSVVKSWSTEAFF.

V gene TRBV7-2 combines with J gene TRBJ2-3; D remains unclear. The CDR3 runs 13 residues. V was pared by 1 base and J by 3 bases, with 5 bases between. Germline V gene sequence: CDR1 SGHTA, CDR2 FQGNSA. CDR3 in DNA: TGTGCCAGCAGCTTAGTTTCGACAGATACGCAGTATTTT. Translated, it gives CASSLVSTDTQYF.

This clone appeared a few times. The chain employs TRBV5-4 and TRBJ1-6; no clear D. The CDR3 runs to 12 residues. Germline assignment: CDR1 SGHNT and CDR2 YYREEE (reference sequence). V gave up 0 bases and J gave up 8 bases, with 3 bases separating them. The CDR3 DNA follows: TGTGCCAGCAGCTTGGCAGATTCACCCCTCCACTTT. It translates to CASSLADSPLHF.

This clone was recorded once. The chain has TRBV30 and TRBJ1-4, with D unclear. The CDR3 spans 14 residues. Germline-derived CDR1 and CDR2 are GTSNPN and SVGIG (reference sequence). Trimming removed 2 bases at V and 0 bases at J, with 7 bases between. The CDR3 DNA follows: TGTGCCTGGAGTCCCACAGCAACTAATGAAAAACTGTTTTTT. This sequence encodes CAWSPTATNEKLFF.

This chain links TRBV15 with TRBJ1-2; tentative D call: TRBD1 (6 bases). V lost 4 bases and J lost 7, with 16 bases in between. This CDR3 contains 14 residues. Germline CDR1 and CDR2: LNHNV and YYDKDF (reference sequence). CDR3 DNA: TGTGCCACCAGCACTCATCGACAGGAAGCTGGCTACACCTTC. Translation gives CATSTHRQEAGYTF.

The chain uses TRBV21-1 and TRBJ1-6; the table names TRBD1, a call not compared with the DNA. TRBV21-1 is a pseudogene locus. The CDR3 extends over 17 amino acids. The chain's CDR3 is CASSPRAGTDILSPLHF. CDR3 nucleotides: TGTGCCAGCAGCCCTAGGGCCGGGACAGACATACTTTCACCCCTCCACTTT.

The chain recombines TRBV3-1 (or the pseudogene TRBV3-2) with TRBJ2-6, with D perhaps matching TRBD1 (6 bases). Germline V gives CDR1 LGHDT, CDR2 YNNKEL (reference sequence). The CDR3 consists of 17 residues. Between the trimmed V and J ends, which lost 5 bases and 0 bases, there was a span of 14 bases. CDR3 DNA sequence: TGTGCCAGCAGCTCCAGGGGCTTTAGCTCTGGGGCCAACGTCCTGACTTTC. Residues: CASSSRGFSSGANVLTF.

Written as DNA, the CDR3 is TGTGCCAGCAGCGCTGGGGGGGGGCAAGAGACCCAGTACTTC. Protein product: CASSAGGGQETQYF. The V gene is TRBV7-2, the J gene TRBJ2-5, with 7 bases that match TRBD2. From germline, CDR1 is SGHTA and CDR2 FQGNSA. J gave up 2 bases and V 5 bases, and 5 bases lay outside the gene matches. This CDR3 has 14 amino acids. Filled out from reference TRBV7-2 and TRBJ2-5, the complete variable domain reads GAGVSQSPSNKVTEKGKDVELRCDPISGHTALYWYRQSLGQGLEFLIYFQGNSAPDKSGLPSDRFSAERTGGSVSTLTIQRTQQEDSAVYLCASSAGGGQETQYFGPGTRLLVL.

A word on this clone: The junction differs from germline at one of its ends, possibly a read error. This sequence joins TRBV7-2 and TRBJ1-5, with TRBD1 matching 8 bases. CDR1 is SGHTA and CDR2 is FQGNSA in the germline V gene. The CDR3 sequence is 14 residues long. CDR3 sequence reads: CASSPGQGNQPQHF. CDR3 sequence (DNA): TGTGCCAGCAGCCCAGGACAGGGTAATCAACCCCAGCATTTT.

This chain connects TRBV11-2 to TRBJ1-3; D perhaps matches TRBD1 (5 bases). The CDR3 totals 17 residues. Deletions cut 0 bases from V and 1 base from J, with 13 bases between. Germline V gene sequence: CDR1 SGHAT, CDR2 FQNNGV. The DNA for the CDR3 is TGTGCCAGCAGCTTAGATCTCGGACATCGATCTGGAAACACCATATATTTT. Protein product: CASSLDLGHRSGNTIYF.

The chain combines TRBV19 with TRBJ1-4; TRBD1 might be the D (5 bases). The CDR3 contains 15 residues. V was cut by 3 bases and J by 3 bases, with 11 bases left in between. Germline V gene data show CDR1 as LNHDA and CDR2 as SQIVND (reference sequence). The CDR3 DNA follows: TGTGCCAGTAGTATCAAGGGACTGCCTAATGAAAAACTGTTTTTT. Protein: CASSIKGLPNEKLFF. Filled out from reference TRBV19 and TRBJ1-4, the complete variable domain reads DGGITQSPKYLFRKEGQNVTLSCEQNLNHDAMYWYRQDPGQGLRLIYYSQIVNDFQKGDIAEGYSVSREKKESFPLTVTSAQKNPTAFYLCASSIKGLPNEKLFFGSGTQLSVL.

This sequence joins TRBV7-3 and TRBJ2-1, with TRBD2 matching over 14 bases. The V gene end was trimmed by 5 bases and the J gene end by 8 bases; junction bases not matched to a gene: 5. Looked up from germline, CDR1 is SGHTA and CDR2 is FQGTGA. This CDR3 spans 15 amino acids. CDR3: CASSIGLAGGHEQFF. The CDR3 nucleotides read TGTGCCAGCAGCATAGGACTAGCGGGGGGTCATGAGCAGTTCTTC.

J is TRBJ1-6 and V is TRBV28; possible D gene TRBD1, 5 bases. V was cut by 5 bases and J by 9 bases, with 17 bases left in between. This CDR3 comprises 15 residues. Germline V gene sequence: CDR1 MDHEN, CDR2 SYDVKM. CDR3 DNA: TGTGCCAGCAGTCCCCAGGGTGGAAGTGGTTCACCCCTCCACTTT. This sequence encodes CASSPQGGSGSPLHF.

The chain combines TRBV7-9 with TRBJ1-1, with TRBD1 as a possible D gene (6 bases). Germline lookup yields CDR1 SEHNR and CDR2 FQNEAQ (reference sequence). V lost 5 bases to trimming and J lost 1 base, with 11 bases between them. CDR3 length equals 14 residues. The CDR3 DNA reads as TGTGCCAGCAGCGCGGACAGCACGAACACTGAAGCTTTCTTT. As protein: CASSADSTNTEAFF.

CDR3: CASSTLAARETQYF. As DNA, the CDR3 is TGTGCCAGCAGCACCTTAGCGGCGCGGGAGACCCAGTACTTC. The gene calls are TRBV7-9 and TRBJ2-5; a weak D match, TRBD2 (6 bases). The CDR3 runs 14 residues. V was pared by 5 bases and J by 5 bases, with 15 bases between. Germline V gene data show CDR1 as SEHNR and CDR2 as FQNEAQ (reference sequence).

The CDR3 region is CASSDGKGPRFEQFF. CDR3 DNA: TGTGCCAGCAGTGACGGCAAGGGGCCTAGATTTGAGCAGTTCTTC. This chain uses TRBV2 with TRBJ2-1; D is perhaps TRBD1 (5 bases). Trimming pared 3 bases from V and 9 bases from J, leaving 18 bases between. CDR3 length equals 15 residues. Per the germline V gene, CDR1 is SNHLY and CDR2 is FYNNEI.

This rearrangement joins TRBV7-9 to TRBJ1-6, with D unresolved. The CDR3 covers 14 residues. The V and J ends lost 10 bases and 5 bases respectively, with 15 bases between them. Germline lookup yields CDR1 SEHNR and CDR2 FQNEAQ (reference sequence). The CDR3, as DNA: TGTGCCACTAGAAGGGAGTCAGATAATTCACCCCTCCACTTT. Encoded protein: CATRRESDNSPLHF.

The chain carries TRBV29-1 and TRBJ1-4; 7 nucleotides match TRBD1. V was pared by 3 bases and J by 4 bases, with 5 bases of the junction left unmatched. The CDR3 has 14 residues. CDR1 and CDR2 (germline): SQVTM, ANQGSEA. The CDR3 sequence is CSVETGHSNEKLFF. CDR3 in DNA: TGCAGCGTTGAGACAGGGCATAGTAATGAAAAACTGTTTTTT.

This clone was seen a handful of times. The gene calls are TRBV27 and TRBJ1-3; D is perhaps TRBD1 (6 bases). This CDR3 is built from 18 residues. Germline assignment: CDR1 MNHEY and CDR2 SMNVEV (reference sequence). V was cut by 4 bases and J by 0 bases, with 19 bases left in between. The CDR3 sequence is CASSSIRGIWFSGNTIYF. The CDR3 nucleotides read TGTGCCAGCAGTTCGATAAGGGGGATATGGTTCTCTGGAAACACCATATATTTT.